This T cell receptor beta chain was captured by sequencing in a study of T cell changes during pregnancy in multiple sclerosis (dated by TCRdb to between 2018 and 2021). Turning to the overall study: The study looked at changes in the T cell repertoire across pregnancy in women with multiple sclerosis.

From the cysteine through the phenylalanine, the CDR3 covers 16 amino acids. CDR3 DNA only is kept here, 48 bases in frame from base 1. The germline V gene sets CDR1 to MGHRA and CDR2 to YSYEKL. The V end loses 0 bases and the J end loses 4 bases, and a stretch of 12 bases separates them. Libraries came from the immunoSEQ multiplex PCR assay. TCRdb re-hosts the immuneACCESS table, in-frame sequences only. Its copies lack some clones; in the studies checked, an unresolved V gene accounts for under half of them, and the cause for the rest is not known. This sample holds under 130,000 clones; roughly nine tenths were observed only once. Of the sample, around 0.84% is held by the ten largest clones. As to this clone: It has no known antigen specificity. No base qualities exist here, and no much larger clone lies one base off it.

In this chain, TRBV4-1 is recombined with TRBJ1-4; perhaps TRBD1 is the D gene, with 5 bases matching. The TCR comes from a female donor with multiple sclerosis, enrolled in a pregnancy study. This specimen consisted of peripheral blood, obtained after pregnancy. The CDR3 corresponds to CASSQDSGQFNEKLFF. The DNA sequence is given as TGCGCCAGCAGCCAAGATTCAGGGCAATTTAATGAAAAACTGTTTTTT.